This T cell receptor beta chain was identified during a study of T cell repertoires and HLA-DP antigens. Across the study: One stimulator alloantigen differed from self by one groove amino acid; the other by ten.

To note about this clone: Its antigen is still unknown.

TCRdb keeps only in-frame clones here, not all; method: immunoSEQ multiplex PCR. The repertoire includes 55,000 to 80,000 clones, about 80% of them detected once, and 1.6% sits in the top ten. V shed 0 bases, J shed 10 bases, and the junction held 6 bases outside the gene matches. The CDR3 runs 15 residues. The germline gives CDR1 LNHDA, CDR2 SQIVND (reference sequence). Study observations and caveats: Pre-culture clonality, approximately 0.037, was far below sorted CD137+ clonality of around 0.37.

The source material was CD4+ T cells from PBMCs. The chain links TRBV19 to TRBJ1-6; TRBD1 agrees at 7 bases. The clonotype was recovered from a man between 60 and 70 years old in good health and CMV-seronegative. CDR3 sequence: CASSIDRQGGSPLHF. The CDR3 DNA reads TGTGCCAGTAGTATAGACCGACAGGGAGGCTCACCCCTCCACTTT.